This TCR beta chain was identified in a study of blood T cell repertoires in COVID-19 (dated by TCRdb to about 2020). Background for the entire study: Samples from collaborators originated in the United States, Italy and Spain and spanned both the acute and convalescent phases of COVID-19. The sample metadata nearly always contained a de-identified subject ID, COVID-19 status, age in years and sex. The prospective study material was composed of cDNA or gDNA derived from T cells, B-cell-depleted T cells, or PBMCs. HLA class I and class II types, where available, came from metadata supplied by the sample provider rather than from assay-based typing. Subjects who had been exposed to COVID-19, were actively infected with it, or had recovered from it provided the deeply sampled blood TCRbeta repertoires that made up the dataset. The repertoires were released in a freely available public database meant as a resource for research on the immune response to SARS-CoV-2. Samples came from the ongoing ImmuneRACE study (first 160 participants) plus 1,254 subjects from 6 global collaborators. Study-wide findings and limitations: The quantity of clinical and demographic metadata differed by source and by participant and was supplied without curation.

On this clone: It has no known antigen specificity. Base-call qualities are not available, and no considerably larger clone is one nucleotide away.

Whole blood was collected in K2EDTA tubes by collaborating institutions according to the institutions' own protocols. Collaborator samples were shipped for TCRbeta analysis as frozen whole blood, isolated PBMCs, or DNA extracted from either sample type. TCRbeta CDR3 regions were amplified from genomic DNA using the immunoSEQ Assay, a bias-controlled multiplex PCR. Concerning the study's data processing: Within the assay, amplification of reference gene primers was used to estimate how many nucleated cells each sample contained. Sequence reads were collapsed and filtered to measure the absolute abundance of every unique TCRbeta CDR3 rearrangement. For each sample, productive Simpson clonality was calculated as the square root of Simpson's diversity index over productive rearrangements. The clones in this table, taken by TCRdb from immuneACCESS, are in-frame only. Not every clone is retained; where verified, under half of the shortfall comes from an unresolved V gene, and the cause of the rest is unknown. That table furnishes V, J and clone size, whereas the DNA furnished D and trimming. The sample has roughly 230,000 clones on record, roughly 83% of them singletons. Jointly, the top ten make up around 6.8% of the sample.

There are 14 amino acids in the CDR3, from cysteine to phenylalanine inclusive. Only CDR3 DNA remains: 42 bases, in frame from the first base. After removal of 3 bases from V and 4 bases from J, the junction retains 4 bases not matched to a gene. CDR1 LGHDT and CDR2 YNNKEL were looked up in the germline V gene (reference sequence). The origin of this receptor is a woman aged 45-65 years with acute or convalescent COVID-19. The material sequenced was peripheral blood. Recombination connected TRBV3-1 (or the pseudogene TRBV3-2) to TRBJ2-3; a stretch of 7 junction bases matches TRBD2. The bases read TGTGCCAGCAGCCAGAGCGGGGCCGCAGATACGCAGTATTTT. Its protein product is CASSQSGAADTQYF.